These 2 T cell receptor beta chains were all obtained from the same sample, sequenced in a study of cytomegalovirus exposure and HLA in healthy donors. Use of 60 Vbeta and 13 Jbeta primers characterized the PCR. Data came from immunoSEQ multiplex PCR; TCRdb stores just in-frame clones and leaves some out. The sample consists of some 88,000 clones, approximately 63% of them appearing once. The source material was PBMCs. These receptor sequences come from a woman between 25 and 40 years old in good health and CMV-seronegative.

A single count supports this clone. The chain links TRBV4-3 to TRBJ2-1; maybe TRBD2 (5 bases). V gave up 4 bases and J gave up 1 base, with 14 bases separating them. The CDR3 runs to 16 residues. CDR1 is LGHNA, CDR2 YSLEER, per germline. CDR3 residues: CASSLQHRGSYNEQFF. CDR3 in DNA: TGCGCCAGCAGCCTGCAACACAGAGGGTCCTACAATGAGCAGTTCTTC.

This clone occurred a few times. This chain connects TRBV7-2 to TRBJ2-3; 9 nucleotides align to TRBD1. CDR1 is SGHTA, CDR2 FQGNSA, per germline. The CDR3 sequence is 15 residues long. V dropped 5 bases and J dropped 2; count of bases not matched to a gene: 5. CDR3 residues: CASSTGQGFTDTQYF. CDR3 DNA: TGTGCCAGCAGCACCGGACAGGGGTTCACAGATACGCAGTATTTT.